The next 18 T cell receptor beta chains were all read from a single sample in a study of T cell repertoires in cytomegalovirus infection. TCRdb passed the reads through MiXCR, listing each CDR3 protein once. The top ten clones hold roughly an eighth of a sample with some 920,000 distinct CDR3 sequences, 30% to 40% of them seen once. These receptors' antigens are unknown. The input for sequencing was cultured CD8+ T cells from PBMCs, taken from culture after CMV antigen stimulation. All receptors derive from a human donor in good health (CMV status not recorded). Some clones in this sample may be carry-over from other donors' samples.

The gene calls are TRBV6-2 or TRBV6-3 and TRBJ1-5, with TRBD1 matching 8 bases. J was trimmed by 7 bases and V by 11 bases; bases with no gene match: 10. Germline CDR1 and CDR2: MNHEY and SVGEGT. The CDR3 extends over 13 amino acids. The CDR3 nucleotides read TGTGCCTCCCACGACAGGGGCGGGCAGCCCCAGCATTTT. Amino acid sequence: CASHDRGGQPQHF.

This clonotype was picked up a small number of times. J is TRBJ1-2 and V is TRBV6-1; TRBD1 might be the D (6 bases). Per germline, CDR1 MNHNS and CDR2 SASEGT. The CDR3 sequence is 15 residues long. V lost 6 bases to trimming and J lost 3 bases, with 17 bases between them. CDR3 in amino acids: CASRLGQIVDYGYTF. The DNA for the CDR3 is TGTGCCAGCAGACTTGGACAGATCGTGGACTATGGCTACACCTTC.

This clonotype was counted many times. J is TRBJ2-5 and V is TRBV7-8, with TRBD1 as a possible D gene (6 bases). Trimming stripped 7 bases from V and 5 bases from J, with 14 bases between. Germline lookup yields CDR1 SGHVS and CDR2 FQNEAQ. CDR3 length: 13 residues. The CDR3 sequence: CASIQGSRETQYF. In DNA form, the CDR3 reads TGTGCCAGCATACAGGGATCTCGTGAGACCCAGTACTTC.

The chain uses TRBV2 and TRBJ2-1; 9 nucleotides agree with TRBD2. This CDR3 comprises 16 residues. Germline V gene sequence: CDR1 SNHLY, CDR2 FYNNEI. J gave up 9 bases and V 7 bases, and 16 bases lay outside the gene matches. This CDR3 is CASNGGRGQGPGEQFF. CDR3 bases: TGTGCCAGCAACGGCGGGAGGGGCCAAGGGCCGGGTGAGCAGTTCTTC.

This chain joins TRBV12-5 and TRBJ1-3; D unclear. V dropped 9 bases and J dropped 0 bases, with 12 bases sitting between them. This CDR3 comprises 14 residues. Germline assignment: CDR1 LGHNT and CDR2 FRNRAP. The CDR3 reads CARAEGYSGNTIYF. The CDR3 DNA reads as TGTGCTAGAGCGGAGGGCTACTCTGGAAACACCATATATTTT.

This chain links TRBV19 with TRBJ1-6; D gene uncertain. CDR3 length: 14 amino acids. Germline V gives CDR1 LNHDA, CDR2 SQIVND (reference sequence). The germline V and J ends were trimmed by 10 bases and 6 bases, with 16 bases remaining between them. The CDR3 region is CATLSQSSNSPLHF. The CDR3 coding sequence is TGTGCCACCCTTTCACAGTCTTCTAATTCACCCCTCCACTTT.

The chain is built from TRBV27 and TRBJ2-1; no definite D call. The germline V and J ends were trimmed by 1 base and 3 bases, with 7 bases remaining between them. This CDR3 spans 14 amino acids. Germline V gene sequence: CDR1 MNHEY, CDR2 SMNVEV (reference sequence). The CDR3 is CASSLWVGYNEQFF. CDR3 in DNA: TGTGCCAGCAGTTTATGGGTGGGCTACAATGAGCAGTTCTTC.

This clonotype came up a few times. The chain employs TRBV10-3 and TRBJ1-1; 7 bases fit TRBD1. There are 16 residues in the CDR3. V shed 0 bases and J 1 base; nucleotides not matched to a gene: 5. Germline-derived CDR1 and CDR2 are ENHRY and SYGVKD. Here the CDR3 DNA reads TGTGCCATCAGTGAGTCGGGGACAGCCTGGAACACTGAAGCTTTCTTT. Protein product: CAISESGTAWNTEAFF.

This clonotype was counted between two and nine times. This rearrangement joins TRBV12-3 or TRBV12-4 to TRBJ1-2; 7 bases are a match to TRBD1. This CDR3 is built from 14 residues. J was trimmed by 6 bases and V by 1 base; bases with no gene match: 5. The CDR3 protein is CASSLDRGKNGYTF. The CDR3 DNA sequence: TGTGCCAGCAGTTTAGACAGGGGAAAGAATGGCTACACCTTC.

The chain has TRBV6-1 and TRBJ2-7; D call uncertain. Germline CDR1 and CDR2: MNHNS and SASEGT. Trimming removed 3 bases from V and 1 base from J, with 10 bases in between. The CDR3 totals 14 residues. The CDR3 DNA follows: TGTGCCAGCAGTGACCCCGCACAGTCCTACGAGCAGTACTTC. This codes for CASSDPAQSYEQYF.

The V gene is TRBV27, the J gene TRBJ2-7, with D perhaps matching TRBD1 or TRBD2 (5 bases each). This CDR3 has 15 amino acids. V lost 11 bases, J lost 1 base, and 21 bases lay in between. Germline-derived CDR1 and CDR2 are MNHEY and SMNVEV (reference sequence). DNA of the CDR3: TGTGCCTCCTTCCCCCGGGGCAGGGTATCCTACGAGCAGTACGTC. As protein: CASFPRGRVSYEQYV.

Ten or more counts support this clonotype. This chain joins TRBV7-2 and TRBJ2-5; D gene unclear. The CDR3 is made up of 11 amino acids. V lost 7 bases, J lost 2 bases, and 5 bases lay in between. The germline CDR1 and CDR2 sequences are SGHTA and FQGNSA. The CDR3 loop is CASTDQETQYF. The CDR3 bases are TGTGCCAGCACGGATCAAGAGACCCAGTACTTC.

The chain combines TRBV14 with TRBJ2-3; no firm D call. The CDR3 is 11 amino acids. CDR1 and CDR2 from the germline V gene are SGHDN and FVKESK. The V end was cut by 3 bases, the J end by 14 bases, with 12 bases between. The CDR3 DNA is TGTGCCAGCAGCCACACCCAAAAGCGGTATTTT. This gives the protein CASSHTQKRYF.

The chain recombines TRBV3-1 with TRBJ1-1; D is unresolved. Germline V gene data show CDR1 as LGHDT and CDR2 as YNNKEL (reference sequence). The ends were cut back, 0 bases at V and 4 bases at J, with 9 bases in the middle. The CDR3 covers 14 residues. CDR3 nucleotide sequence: TGTGCCAGCAGCCAAGATTTGGGAACCACTGAAGCTTTCTTT. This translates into CASSQDLGTTEAFF.

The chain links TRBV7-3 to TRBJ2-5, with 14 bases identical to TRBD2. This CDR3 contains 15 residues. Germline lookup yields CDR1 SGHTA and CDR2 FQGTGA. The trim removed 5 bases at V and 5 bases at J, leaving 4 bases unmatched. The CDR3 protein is CASSTGLAGGETQYF. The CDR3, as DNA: TGTGCCAGCAGCACCGGACTAGCGGGGGGCGAGACCCAGTACTTC.

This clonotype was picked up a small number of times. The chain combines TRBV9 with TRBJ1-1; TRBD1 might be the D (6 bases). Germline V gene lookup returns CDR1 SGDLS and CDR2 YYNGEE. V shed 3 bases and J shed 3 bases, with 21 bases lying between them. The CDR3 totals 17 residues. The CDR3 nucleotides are TGTGCCAGCAGCGAACTAAACAGGGACCGGGGGTACACTGAAGCTTTCTTT. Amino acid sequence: CASSELNRDRGYTEAFF.

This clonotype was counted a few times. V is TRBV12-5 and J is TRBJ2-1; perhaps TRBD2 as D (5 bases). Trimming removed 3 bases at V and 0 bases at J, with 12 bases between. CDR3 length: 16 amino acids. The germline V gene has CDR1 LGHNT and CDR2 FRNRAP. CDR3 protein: CASGFITGSSYNEQFF. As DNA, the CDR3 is TGTGCTAGTGGTTTTATAACGGGGAGCTCCTACAATGAGCAGTTCTTC. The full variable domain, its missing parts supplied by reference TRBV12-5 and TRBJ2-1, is DARVTQTPRHKVTEMGQEVTMRCQPILGHNTVFWYRQTMMQGLELLAYFRNRAPLDDSGMPKDRFSAEMPDATLATLKIQPSEPRDSAVYFCASGFITGSSYNEQFFGPGTRLTVL.

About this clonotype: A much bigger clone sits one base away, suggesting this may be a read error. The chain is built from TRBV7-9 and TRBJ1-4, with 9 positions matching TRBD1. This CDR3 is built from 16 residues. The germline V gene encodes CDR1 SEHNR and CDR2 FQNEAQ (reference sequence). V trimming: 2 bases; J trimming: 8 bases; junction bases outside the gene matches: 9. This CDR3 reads CASSLTPGTGCEKLFF. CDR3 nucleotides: TGTGCCAGCAGCTTAACCCCCGGGACAGGGTGCGAAAAACTGTTTTTT. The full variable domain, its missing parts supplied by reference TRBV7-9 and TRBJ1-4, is DTGVSQNPRHKITKRGQNVTFRCDPISEHNRLYWYRQTLGQGPEFLTYFQNEAQLEKSRLLSDRFSAERPKGSFSTLEIQRTEQGDSAMYLCASSLTPGTGCEKLFFGSGTQLSVL.